These 5 T cell receptor beta chains came from one sample sequenced in a study of blood T cell repertoires in COVID-19. Using immunoSEQ multiplex PCR, the repertoire was profiled, and TCRdb retains in-frame clones only, with some absent. This table holds 200,000 to 300,000 clones, 65% to 85% found once. The material sequenced was peripheral blood. The receptors here all came from a human donor in a cohort sampled during active COVID-19.

The chain combines TRBV6-5 with TRBJ1-6, with D tentatively TRBD1 (5 bases). CDR3 size: 15 residues. Germline values: CDR1 MNHEY, CDR2 SVGAGI. The V and J ends lost 6 bases and 7 bases respectively, with 16 bases between them. This chain's CDR3 is CASRPGGRLNSPLHF. The DNA of the CDR3 is TGTGCCAGCAGACCCGGGGGTCGATTAAATTCACCCCTCCACTTT.

V usage is TRBV28 and J usage is TRBJ2-1; D may be TRBD1 (6 bases). The CDR3 has 15 amino acids. Between the trimmed V and J ends, which lost 6 bases and 9 bases, there was a span of 21 bases. Looked up from germline, CDR1 is MDHEN and CDR2 is SYDVKM. The CDR3 nucleotides read TGTGCCAGCAGGGCCCTAGGGACAAAAGGTGGTGAGCAGTTCTTC. This codes for CASRALGTKGGEQFF.

This rearrangement joins TRBV9 to TRBJ2-7; 7 nucleotides match TRBD2. The CDR3 consists of 12 residues. The germline V gene has CDR1 SGDLS and CDR2 YYNGEE. The V and J ends lost 3 bases and 7 bases, in that order; junction bases with no gene match: 4. CDR3 sequence: CASSASGNEQYF. Written as DNA, the CDR3 is TGTGCCAGCAGCGCCAGCGGGAATGAGCAGTACTTC.

The rearrangement links TRBV5-1 to TRBJ2-3; no clear D gene. Germline V lookup: CDR1 SGHRS, CDR2 YFSETQ. This CDR3 has 16 amino acids. V gave up 4 bases and J gave up 0 bases, with 15 bases separating them. The CDR3 reads CASSRSGDTSTDTQYF. DNA of the CDR3: TGCGCCAGCAGCCGGTCCGGAGATACAAGCACAGATACGCAGTATTTT.

This sequence joins TRBV10-3 and TRBJ2-1, with TRBD2 identical over 12 bases. The germline CDR1 and CDR2 sequences are ENHRY and SYGVKD. This CDR3 contains 15 residues. The V gene end was trimmed by 4 bases and the J gene end by 5 bases; junction bases not matched to a gene: 3. The CDR3 sequence: CAISGTSGTDNEQFF. The CDR3 DNA is TGTGCCATCAGTGGGACTAGCGGGACCGACAATGAGCAGTTCTTC.